The rows below give T cell receptor beta chains drawn from one sample of a study of shared clonotypes between healthy human individuals. Clones were sequenced by immunoSEQ multiplex PCR, and TCRdb holds only the in-frame ones, with some missing. The repertoire holds under 600,000 clones, with over 60% as singletons. Sequenced: PBMCs. These receptors all stem from a woman aged 40 to 49 in good health. Some clones in this sample may be carry-over from other donors' samples. Both conserved end residues are part of each CDR3. A D gene is named only where the DNA matches it firmly. Clone size is given for some rows only: seen once, a few or many times, or a class if the clone is expanded.

. | 15 | . | TRBV2 | CASSQDGTGNTEAFF
few | 18 | TRBD2 | TRBV10-3 | CAISDSSFSVAGGFEQYF
. | 14 | . | TRBV4-1 | CASSQEGRGREQYF
. | 14 | . | TRBV5-1 | CASSFGGTYNEQFF
once | 14 | TRBD1 | TRBV7-2 | CASSPRQGKNIQYF
. | 15 | . | TRBV7-9 | CASSLDRFSGNTIYF
. | 12 | . | TRBV10-3 | CAISERLETQYF
. | 14 | TRBD1 | TRBV28 | CASLAGGYTDGYTF
. | 16 | TRBD1 | TRBV5-1 | CASSRGTGGGNQPQHF
few | 15 | . | TRBV5-1 | CASSSLTGSDGEQFF
once | 16 | TRBD1 | TRBV5-6 | CASSLVGGQGWDEQYF
. | 14 | . | TRBV7-6 | CASSFGPNYNEQFF
. | 15 | TRBD2 | TRBV27 | CASSLVAGGLNEQFF
. | 14 | . | TRBV30 | CAWSLGSGDQPQHF
few | 16 | . | TRBV5-1 | CASSPPIPSSTDTQYF
. | 15 | TRBD1 | TRBV29-1 | CSVSLGQAGGGELFF
many | 15 | . | TRBV9 | CASSPSGDQNTEAFF
. | 14 | . | TRBV28 | CASTFGIGAYEQYF
. | 13 | TRBD1 | TRBV7-8 | CAGSGTGGYEQYF
. | 13 | . | TRBV5-1 | CASSLEGLREQFF
. | 13 | TRBD2 | TRBV6-6 | CASSYRGVYEQYF
. | 16 | . | TRBV6-6 | CASRKQGRHGHNEQFF
. | 13 | . | TRBV28 | CASRRQIFHEQYF
. | 18 | . | TRBV7-9 | CASSLERRGLSGANVLTF
. | 14 | TRBD2 | TRBV9 | CASSVALAGDTQYF
. | 14 | TRBD1 | TRBV9 | CASSPRTGEETQYF
. | 16 | TRBD1 | TRBV19 | CASSLNRGLGRNEQFF
. | 12 | . | TRBV7-7 | CASSPPRYGYTF
. | 15 | . | TRBV28 | CASSYRYGGSMEQFF
. | 14 | . | TRBV2 | CASTPRVGRSEAFF
. | 13 | TRBD1 | TRBV5-1 | CASRGQGRDTQYF
. | 14 | . | TRBV18 | CASSQEAGGDTQYF
. | 15 | . | TRBV29-1 | CSVGSGRNPYNEQFF
few | 13 | . | TRBV2 | CASSRGRSYEQYF
. | 13 | . | TRBV4-1 | CASSLRGYNEQFF
. | 17 | TRBD2 | TRBV18 | CASSPRQREMAYNEQFF
. | 15 | TRBD1 | TRBV19 | CASNGQGVNTGELFF
once | 13 | . | TRBV7-2 | CASSLTGLYGYTF
. | 14 | . | TRBV5-1 | CASSLTGASSEQFF
. | 13 | TRBD2 | TRBV29-1 | CSVEVAGVHTQYF
. | 14 | TRBD2 | TRBV27 | CASSFSAGGSEQYF
once | 14 | . | TRBV13 | CASSDNKRGDTQYF
. | 13 | TRBD1 | TRBV7-3 | CASSFATGAEAFF
. | 15 | TRBD1 | TRBV6-6 | CASSFGQGSSYEQYF
. | 14 | TRBD2 | TRBV14 | CASSQAGRYNEQFF